This passage covers 13 T cell receptor beta chains from one sample sequenced in a study of cytomegalovirus exposure and HLA in healthy donors. This table comes from immunoSEQ multiplex PCR, and its TCRdb copy is limited to in-frame clones, with some not included. Here the sample spans 92,000 or so clones, 95% to 98% being singletons. Sequenced input: PBMCs. The receptors shown here come from a man between 18 and 35 years old in good health and CMV-seronegative.

The chain couples TRBV27 to TRBJ1-1; 7 bases are a match to TRBD1. Germline assignment: CDR1 MNHEY and CDR2 SMNVEV (reference sequence). The J segment lost 0 bases and the V segment lost 3 bases, leaving 22 bases of the junction unmatched. This CDR3 contains 21 residues. The CDR3 protein is CASSFHIPTRQGGLVNTEAFF. CDR3 coding DNA: TGTGCCAGCAGTTTCCATATACCAACTCGACAGGGTGGGCTGGTGAACACTGAAGCTTTCTTT.

The chain joins TRBV5-1 to TRBJ1-2, with D tentatively TRBD1 (6 bases). Germline CDR1 and CDR2: SGHRS and YFSETQ. The CDR3 runs 14 residues. Trimming shortened V by 0 bases and J by 6 bases, and 12 bases separated the two germline ends. The CDR3 loop reads CASSLDYTGHGYTF. For the CDR3, the DNA is TGCGCCAGCAGCTTGGACTATACAGGGCATGGCTACACCTTC. The full variable domain, rest sourced from reference TRBV5-1 and TRBJ1-2, is KAGVTQTPRYLIKTRGQQVTLSCSPISGHRSVSWYQQTPGQGLQFLFEYFSETQRNKGNFPGRFSGRQFSNSRSEMNVSTLELGDSALYLCASSLDYTGHGYTFGSGTRLTVV.

The gene calls are TRBV11-3 and TRBJ2-1; the D gene is possibly TRBD1 (6 bases). The CDR3 covers 14 residues. V gave up 5 bases and J gave up 5 bases, with 13 bases separating them. Per the germline V gene, CDR1 is SGHNT and CDR2 is YENEEA. The CDR3 loop reads CASSTLGADNEQFF. As DNA, the CDR3 is TGTGCCAGCAGCACCCTGGGGGCTGACAATGAGCAGTTCTTC. The full variable domain, rest sourced from reference TRBV11-3 and TRBJ2-1, is EAGVVQSPRYKIIEKKQPVAFWCNPISGHNTLYWYLQNLGQGPELLIRYENEEAVDDSQLPKDRFSAERLKGVDSTLKIQPAELGDSAVYLCASSTLGADNEQFFGPGTRLTVL.

The V gene is TRBV28, the J gene TRBJ2-7; no firm D call. The CDR3 is 14 residues long. In germline, CDR1 is MDHEN, CDR2 SYDVKM. The V end was cut by 3 bases, the J end by 5 bases, with 14 bases between. CDR3 in DNA: TGTGCCAGCAGTTTGGTTACAAAAAGAAACGAGCAGTACTTC. Encoded protein: CASSLVTKRNEQYF.

This chain connects TRBV5-6 to TRBJ2-7; 12 positions match TRBD2. Germline V gene data show CDR1 as SGHDT and CDR2 as YYEEEE. The V segment lost 3 bases and the J segment 0 bases; nucleotides outside the gene matches: 7. The CDR3 loop spans 17 amino acids. The CDR3 region has the DNA TGTGCCAGCAGCTCATGGACTAGCGGGACTAGCTCCTACGAGCAGTACTTC. It encodes CASSSWTSGTSSYEQYF.

The chain couples TRBV19 to TRBJ1-5; D is unresolved. Germline V gene sequence: CDR1 LNHDA, CDR2 SQIVND (reference sequence). The CDR3 length is 17 residues. Trimming took off 1 base at V and 0 bases at J, with 13 bases between the two ends. CDR3 DNA sequence: TGTGCCAGTAGTATAGGAGCGGCGGACTATAGCAATCAGCCCCAGCATTTT. This sequence encodes CASSIGAADYSNQPQHF.

The J gene is TRBJ1-5, the V gene TRBV28; 7 nucleotides agree with TRBD1. CDR1 is MDHEN, CDR2 SYDVKM, per germline. V lost 5 bases to trimming and J lost 0 bases; unmatched junction nucleotides: 4. CDR3 length: 15 amino acids. The DNA for the CDR3 is TGTGCCAGCAGTGCAGGGGGGTATAGCAATCAGCCCCAGCATTTT. Protein: CASSAGGYSNQPQHF.

CDR3 in amino acids: CASSQVSGGYGYTF. The DNA for the CDR3 is TGCGCCAGCAGCCAAGTGTCCGGGGGCTATGGCTACACCTTC. The V and J genes are TRBV4-1 and TRBJ1-2; perhaps TRBD1 as D (5 bases). Germline V CDR1 and CDR2: MGHRA, YSYEKL. CDR3 size: 14 residues. Trimming cost V 1 base and J 4 bases, with 10 bases left between them.

The chain combines TRBV19 with TRBJ1-5, with a weak D call TRBD1 (6 bases). The germline gives CDR1 LNHDA, CDR2 SQIVND (reference sequence). This CDR3 comprises 17 residues. V lost 4 bases and J 0 bases, leaving 16 bases between the germline ends. CDR3: CASSTNQDSISNQPQHF. The CDR3 region has the DNA TGTGCCAGTAGTACAAACCAGGACAGTATTAGCAATCAGCCCCAGCATTTT. Using reference TRBV19 and TRBJ1-5 for the parts outside the CDR3, the full variable domain is DGGITQSPKYLFRKEGQNVTLSCEQNLNHDAMYWYRQDPGQGLRLIYYSQIVNDFQKGDIAEGYSVSREKKESFPLTVTSAQKNPTAFYLCASSTNQDSISNQPQHFGDGTRLSIL.

The V call is TRBV7-3, the J call TRBJ2-1; 10 positions match TRBD2. This CDR3 has 15 residues. Trimming removed 5 bases from V and 7 bases from J; junction bases left unmatched: 8. Germline loops: CDR1 SGHTA, CDR2 FQGTGA. CDR3 amino acids: CASSALAGGWNEQFF. CDR3 coding DNA: TGTGCCAGCAGCGCTTTAGCGGGAGGTTGGAATGAGCAGTTCTTC.

V gene TRBV7-2 combines with J gene TRBJ2-3; D remains ambiguous. Germline lookup yields CDR1 SGHTA and CDR2 FQGNSA. The CDR3 extends over 13 amino acids. V was trimmed by 2 bases and J by 4 bases, leaving 7 bases between them. Here the CDR3 reads CASSLRLADTQYF. Here the CDR3 DNA reads TGTGCCAGCAGCTTACGCCTAGCAGATACGCAGTATTTT.

The table lists this clone with a count of one. The J gene is TRBJ1-2, the V gene TRBV7-8; D is uncertain. The germline CDR1 and CDR2 sequences are SGHVS and FQNEAQ. The CDR3 contains 14 residues. V shed 1 base and J shed 3 bases, with 9 bases lying between them. In DNA form, the CDR3 reads TGTGCCAGCAGCTTAGGGGCGGGAGACTATGGCTACACCTTC. Protein: CASSLGAGDYGYTF.

This clone occurred once. The chain carries TRBV30 and TRBJ1-4; tentatively, D is TRBD1 (6 bases). The CDR3 length is 14 residues. Germline CDR1 reads GTSNPN; CDR2 reads SVGIG (reference sequence). The V end was cut by 5 bases, the J end by 8 bases, with 18 bases between. Written as DNA, the CDR3 is TGTGCCTGGGAAACAAGGGGGGGTTACGAAAAACTGTTTTTT. Translating gives CAWETRGGYEKLFF.